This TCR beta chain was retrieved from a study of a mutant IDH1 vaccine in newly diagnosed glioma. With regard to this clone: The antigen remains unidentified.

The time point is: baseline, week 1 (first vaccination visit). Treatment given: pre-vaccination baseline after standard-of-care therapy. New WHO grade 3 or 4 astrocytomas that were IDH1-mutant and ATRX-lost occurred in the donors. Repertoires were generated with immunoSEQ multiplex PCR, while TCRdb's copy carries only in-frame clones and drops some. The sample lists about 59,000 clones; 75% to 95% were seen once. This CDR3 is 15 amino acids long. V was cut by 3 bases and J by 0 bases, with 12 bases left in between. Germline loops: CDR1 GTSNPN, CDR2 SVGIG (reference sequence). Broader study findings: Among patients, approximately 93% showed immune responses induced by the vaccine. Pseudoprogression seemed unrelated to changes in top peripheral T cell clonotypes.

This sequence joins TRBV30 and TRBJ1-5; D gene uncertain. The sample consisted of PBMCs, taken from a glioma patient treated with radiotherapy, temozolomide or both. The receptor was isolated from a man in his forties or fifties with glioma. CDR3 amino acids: CAWSPSGGSNQPQHF. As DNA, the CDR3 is TGTGCCTGGAGCCCTTCGGGAGGTAGCAATCAGCCCCAGCATTTT.